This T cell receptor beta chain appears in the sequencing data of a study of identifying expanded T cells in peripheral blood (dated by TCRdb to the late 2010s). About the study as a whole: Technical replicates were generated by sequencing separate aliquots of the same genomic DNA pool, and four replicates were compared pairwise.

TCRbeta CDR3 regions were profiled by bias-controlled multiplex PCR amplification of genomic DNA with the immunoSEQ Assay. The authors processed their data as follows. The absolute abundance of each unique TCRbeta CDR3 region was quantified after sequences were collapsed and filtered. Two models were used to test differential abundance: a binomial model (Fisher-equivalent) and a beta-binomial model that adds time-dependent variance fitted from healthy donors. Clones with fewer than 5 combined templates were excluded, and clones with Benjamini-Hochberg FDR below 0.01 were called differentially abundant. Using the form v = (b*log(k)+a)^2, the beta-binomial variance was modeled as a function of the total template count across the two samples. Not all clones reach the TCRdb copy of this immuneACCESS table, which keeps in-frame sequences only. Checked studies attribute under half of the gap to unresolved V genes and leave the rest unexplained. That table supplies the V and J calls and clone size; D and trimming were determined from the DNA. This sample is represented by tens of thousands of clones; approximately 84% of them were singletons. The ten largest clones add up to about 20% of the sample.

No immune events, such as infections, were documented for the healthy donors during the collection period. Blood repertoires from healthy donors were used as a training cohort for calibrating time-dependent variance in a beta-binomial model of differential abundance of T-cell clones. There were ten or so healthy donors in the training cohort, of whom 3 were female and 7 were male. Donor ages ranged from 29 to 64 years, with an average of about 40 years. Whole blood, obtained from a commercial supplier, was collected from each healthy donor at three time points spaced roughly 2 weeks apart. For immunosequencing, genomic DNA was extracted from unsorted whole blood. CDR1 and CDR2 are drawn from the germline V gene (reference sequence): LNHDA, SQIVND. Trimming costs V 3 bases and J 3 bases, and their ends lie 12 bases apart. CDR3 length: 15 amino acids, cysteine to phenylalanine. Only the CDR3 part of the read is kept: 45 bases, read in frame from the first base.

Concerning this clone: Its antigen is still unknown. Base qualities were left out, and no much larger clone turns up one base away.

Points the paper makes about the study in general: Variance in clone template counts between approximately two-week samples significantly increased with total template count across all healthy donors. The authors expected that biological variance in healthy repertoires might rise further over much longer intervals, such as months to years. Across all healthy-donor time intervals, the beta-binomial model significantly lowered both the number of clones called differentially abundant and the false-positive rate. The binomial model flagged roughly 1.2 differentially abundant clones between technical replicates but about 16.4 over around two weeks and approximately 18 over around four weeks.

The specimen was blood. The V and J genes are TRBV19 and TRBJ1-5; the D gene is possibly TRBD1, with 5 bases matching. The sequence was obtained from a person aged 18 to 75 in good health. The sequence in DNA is TGTGCCAGTAGTATTGGGACCTGGGACAATCAGCCCCAGCATTTT. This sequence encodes CASSIGTWDNQPQHF.